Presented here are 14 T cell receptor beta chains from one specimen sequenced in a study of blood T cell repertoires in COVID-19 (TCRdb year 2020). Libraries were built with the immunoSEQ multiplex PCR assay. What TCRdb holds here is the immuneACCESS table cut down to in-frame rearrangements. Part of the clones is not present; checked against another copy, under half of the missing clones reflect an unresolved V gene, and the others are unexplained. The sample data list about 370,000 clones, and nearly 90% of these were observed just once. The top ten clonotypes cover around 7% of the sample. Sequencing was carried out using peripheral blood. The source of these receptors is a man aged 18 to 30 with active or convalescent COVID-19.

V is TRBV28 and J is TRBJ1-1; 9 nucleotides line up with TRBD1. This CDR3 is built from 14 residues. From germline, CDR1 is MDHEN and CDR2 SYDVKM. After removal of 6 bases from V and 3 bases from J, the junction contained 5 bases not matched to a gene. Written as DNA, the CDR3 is TGTGCCAGCAGCGAACAGGGGGCTCACACTGAAGCTTTCTTT. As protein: CASSEQGAHTEAFF.

In DNA, the CDR3 is TGTGCCAGCAGCTTAGGGACAGGGGGCTTAGATACGCAGTATTTT. Protein sequence: CASSLGTGGLDTQYF. The V call is TRBV7-8, the J call TRBJ2-3; 11 bases are a match to TRBD1. The CDR3 spans 15 residues. Germline-derived CDR1 and CDR2 are SGHVS and FQNEAQ. V was pared by 1 base and J by 5 bases, with 2 bases of the junction left unmatched.

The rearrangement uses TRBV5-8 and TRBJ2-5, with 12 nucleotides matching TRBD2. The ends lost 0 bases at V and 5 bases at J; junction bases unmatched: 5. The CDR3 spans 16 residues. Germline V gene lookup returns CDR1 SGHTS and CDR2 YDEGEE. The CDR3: CASSLGLAGASETQYF. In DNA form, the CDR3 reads TGTGCCAGCAGCTTGGGACTAGCGGGAGCATCGGAGACCCAGTACTTC.

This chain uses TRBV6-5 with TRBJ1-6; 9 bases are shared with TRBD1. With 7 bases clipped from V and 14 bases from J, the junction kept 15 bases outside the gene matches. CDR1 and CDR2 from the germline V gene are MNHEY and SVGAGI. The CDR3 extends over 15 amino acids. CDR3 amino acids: CASKKGQGEGKTLHF. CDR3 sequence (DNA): TGTGCCAGCAAAAAGGGACAGGGAGAAGGGAAAACCCTCCACTTT.

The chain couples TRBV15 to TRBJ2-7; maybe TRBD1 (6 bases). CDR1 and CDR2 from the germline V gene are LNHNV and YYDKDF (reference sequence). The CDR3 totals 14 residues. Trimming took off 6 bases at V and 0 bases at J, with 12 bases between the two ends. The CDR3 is CATRAGVPSYEQYF. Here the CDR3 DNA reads TGTGCCACCAGGGCAGGGGTGCCCTCCTACGAGCAGTACTTC. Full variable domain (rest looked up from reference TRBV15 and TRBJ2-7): DAMVIQNPRYQVTQFGKPVTLSCSQTLNHNVMYWYQQKSSQAPKLLFHYYDKDFNNEADTPDNFQSRRPNTSFCFLDIRSPGLGDTAMYLCATRAGVPSYEQYFGPGTRLTVT.

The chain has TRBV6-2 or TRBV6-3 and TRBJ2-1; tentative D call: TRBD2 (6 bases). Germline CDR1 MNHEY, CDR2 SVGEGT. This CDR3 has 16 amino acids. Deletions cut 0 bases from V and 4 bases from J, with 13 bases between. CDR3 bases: TGTGCCAGCAGTTACTCATCGGGACTCACTTACAATGAGCAGTTCTTC. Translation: CASSYSSGLTYNEQFF.

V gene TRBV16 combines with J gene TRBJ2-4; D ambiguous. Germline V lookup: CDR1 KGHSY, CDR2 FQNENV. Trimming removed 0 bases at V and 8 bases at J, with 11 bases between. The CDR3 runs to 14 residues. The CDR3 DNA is TGTGCCAGCAGCCAATCGGCATCCGAGGACATTCAGTACTTC. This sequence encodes CASSQSASEDIQYF.

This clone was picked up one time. DNA for the CDR3: TGTGCCAGTAGTATAGTAGGGGGGGCCCCCTCCTTTTACAATGAGCAGTTCTTC. Amino acids: CASSIVGGAPSFYNEQFF. The V and J genes are TRBV19 and TRBJ2-1; possible D gene TRBD2, 7 bases. Trimming left V 1 base short and J 4 bases short, with 20 bases between. The CDR3 has 18 amino acids. Germline values: CDR1 LNHDA, CDR2 SQIVND (reference sequence).

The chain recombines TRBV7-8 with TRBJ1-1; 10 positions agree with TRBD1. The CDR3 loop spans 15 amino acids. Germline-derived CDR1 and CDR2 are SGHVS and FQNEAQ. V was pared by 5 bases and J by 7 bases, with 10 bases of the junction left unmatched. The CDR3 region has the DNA TGTGCCAGCAGCACCCAGACAGGGGGCCACAATGAAGCTTTCTTT. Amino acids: CASSTQTGGHNEAFF.

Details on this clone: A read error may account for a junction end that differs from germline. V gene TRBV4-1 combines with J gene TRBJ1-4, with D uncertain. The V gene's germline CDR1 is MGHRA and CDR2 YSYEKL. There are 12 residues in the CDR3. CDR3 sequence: CASSPTKEKLFF. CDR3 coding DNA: TGCGCCAGCAGTCCAACTAAGGAAAAACTGTTTTTT.

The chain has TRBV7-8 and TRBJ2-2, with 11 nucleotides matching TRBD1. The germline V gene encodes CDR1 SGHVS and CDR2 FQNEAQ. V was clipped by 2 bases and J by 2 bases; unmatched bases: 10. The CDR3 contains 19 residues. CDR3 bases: TGTGCCAGCAGCTTACGGAGAGGACAGGGGGCCGACAACACCGGGGAGCTGTTTTTT. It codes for CASSLRRGQGADNTGELFF.

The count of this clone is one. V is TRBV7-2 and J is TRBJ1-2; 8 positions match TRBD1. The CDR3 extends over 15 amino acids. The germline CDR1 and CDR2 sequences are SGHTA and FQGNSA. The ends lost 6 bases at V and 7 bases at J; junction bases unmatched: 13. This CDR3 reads CASRFRGQGAVGYTF. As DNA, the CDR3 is TGTGCCAGCAGATTTAGGGGGCAGGGGGCGGTTGGCTACACCTTC.

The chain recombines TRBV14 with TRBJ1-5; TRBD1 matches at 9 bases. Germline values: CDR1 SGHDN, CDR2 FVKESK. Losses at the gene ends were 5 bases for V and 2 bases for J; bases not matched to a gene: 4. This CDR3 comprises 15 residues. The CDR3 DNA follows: TGTGCCAGCAGCACAGACAGGGGGGGCAATCAGCCCCAGCATTTT. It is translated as CASSTDRGGNQPQHF.

The CDR3 nucleotides are TGTGCCAGCAGCCAAGAGCGGGCGGTAGCGGGGGGGAGGGGTACGCAGTATTTT. Its translation is CASSQERAVAGGRGTQYF. This chain uses TRBV4-2 with TRBJ2-3; TRBD2 matches 11 bases. CDR3 length equals 18 residues. Germline assignment: CDR1 LGHNA and CDR2 YNFKEQ. V dropped 0 bases and J dropped 8; count of bases not matched to a gene: 13.